This T cell receptor (beta chain) was identified in a study of T cell repertoires in ileal Crohn's disease. Study-level background: 30% to 40% were active smokers at surgery; median disease duration was roughly eight years.

As to this clone: Its matching antigen is unknown.

General study points: Clonality above 26.8% at surgery always came with endoscopic recurrence. Clonal expansions were more frequent in active smokers than non-smokers at surgery. Compared with CD4 T cells, sorted CD8 cells carried more expanded clones.

The ends were cut back, 1 base at V and 6 bases at J, with 10 bases in the middle. Germline CDR1 and CDR2: LGHNA and YSLEER. There are 13 residues in the CDR3. Sequencing was performed with immunoSEQ multiplex PCR; in TCRdb, only in-frame clones are kept and a portion is missing. The sample includes roughly 13,000 clones, about 73% seen only once; the top ten take 18%. This chain uses TRBV4-3 with TRBJ2-7, with no clear D. This sequence was found in an adult with Crohn's disease. The sample comprised ileal tissue. The CDR3 DNA reads as TGCGCCAGCAGCCAAGTCGTTTCCAGCGAGCAGTACTTC. Amino acid sequence: CASSQVVSSEQYF.